This passage covers 2 T cell receptor beta chains from one sample sequenced in a study of T cells after yellow fever vaccination. TCRdb called the 5' RACE reads again in MiXCR, with one record for every CDR3 protein. The sample includes a few hundred thousand distinct CDR3 sequences, less than 9% of them seen just once. The sample consisted of CD4+ T cells sorted from PBMCs, taken 15 days after the yellow fever booster vaccination. The receptor source for this set is a man in his thirties or forties who received the YFV17D yellow fever vaccine.

This clonotype was seen ten or more times. This chain uses TRBV5-1 with TRBJ2-3; a possible D gene is TRBD1 (6 bases). CDR3 length: 14 residues. Germline V CDR1 and CDR2: SGHRS, YFSETQ. Trimming pared 0 bases from V and 6 bases from J, leaving 11 bases between. In DNA, the CDR3 is TGCGCCAGCAGCTTGGAGCCAGGGGAGGATACGCAGTATTTT. It yields the protein CASSLEPGEDTQYF.

This clonotype has more than one count but fewer than ten. This chain connects TRBV10-2 to TRBJ2-3; tentative D call: TRBD2 (6 bases). The germline V gene encodes CDR1 WSHSY and CDR2 SAAADI. V lost 8 bases and J lost 5, with 14 bases in between. The length of the CDR3 is 13 residues. The CDR3 nucleotides are TGCGCCAGCGTAGCTAGGAGGGGAGATACGCAGTATTTT. Encoded protein: CASVARRGDTQYF.